The clone carrying this T cell receptor (beta chain) was counted many times. Its matching antigen is unknown. The CDR3 consists of 15 residues. The V and J ends lost 1 base and 4 bases respectively, with 11 bases between them. Germline V gene data show CDR1 as SGHTA and CDR2 as FQGNSA. A quantitative 5'-RACE method, one with molecular barcodes, was used to make TCR beta libraries. TCRdb reprocessed the 5' RACE reads with MiXCR, giving one entry per CDR3 protein. The table has 200,000 to 250,000 distinct CDR3 sequences, approximately 7.3% seen once. The data were taken from a study of CD8 T cells in ankylosing spondylitis. Study-wide results and caveats: A TCR beta motif made of eight highly homologous variants seemed typical of ankylosing spondylitis blood. Peripheral blood samples showed relatively rare disease-linked clones, and these clones were CD8+. Disease-associated clones were reportedly significantly overrepresented in matched ankylosing spondylitis synovial fluid. Existing reports had already noted some motif variants in reactive arthritis synovial fluid and blood.

The origin of this receptor is a male donor with ankylosing spondylitis. The sample was blood, either unsorted or a sorted T cell fraction (not recorded which). The chain joins TRBV7-2 to TRBJ2-1; D unclear. For the CDR3, the DNA is TGTGCCAGCAGCTTAGAGCCTGTTGGGTACAATGAGCAGTTCTTC. This sequence encodes CASSLEPVGYNEQFF.